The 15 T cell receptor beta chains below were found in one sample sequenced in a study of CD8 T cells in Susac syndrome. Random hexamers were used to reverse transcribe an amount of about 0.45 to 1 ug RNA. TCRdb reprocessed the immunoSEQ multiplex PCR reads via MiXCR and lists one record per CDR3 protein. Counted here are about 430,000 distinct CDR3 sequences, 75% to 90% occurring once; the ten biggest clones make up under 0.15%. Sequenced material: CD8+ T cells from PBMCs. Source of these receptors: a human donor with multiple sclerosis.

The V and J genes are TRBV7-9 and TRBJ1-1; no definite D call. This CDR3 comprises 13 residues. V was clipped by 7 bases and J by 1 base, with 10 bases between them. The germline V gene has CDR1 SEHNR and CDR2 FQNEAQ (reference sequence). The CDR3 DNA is TGTGCCAGCAAATCGGGTGAGAACACTGAAGCTTTCTTT. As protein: CASKSGENTEAFF.

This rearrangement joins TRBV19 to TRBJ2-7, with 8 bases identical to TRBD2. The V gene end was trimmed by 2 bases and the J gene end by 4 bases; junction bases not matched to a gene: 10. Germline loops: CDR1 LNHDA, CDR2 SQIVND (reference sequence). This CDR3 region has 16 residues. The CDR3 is CASSITTAGGLYEQYF. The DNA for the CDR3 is TGTGCCAGTAGTATAACTACGGCGGGAGGTTTATACGAGCAGTACTTC.

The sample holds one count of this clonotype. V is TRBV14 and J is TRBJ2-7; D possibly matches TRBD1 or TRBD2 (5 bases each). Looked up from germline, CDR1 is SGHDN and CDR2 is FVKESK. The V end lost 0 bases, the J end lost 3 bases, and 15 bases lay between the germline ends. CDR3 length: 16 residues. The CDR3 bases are TGTGCCAGCAGCCAAGATCCCCCAGGGACCAACTACGAGCAGTACTTC. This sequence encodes CASSQDPPGTNYEQYF.

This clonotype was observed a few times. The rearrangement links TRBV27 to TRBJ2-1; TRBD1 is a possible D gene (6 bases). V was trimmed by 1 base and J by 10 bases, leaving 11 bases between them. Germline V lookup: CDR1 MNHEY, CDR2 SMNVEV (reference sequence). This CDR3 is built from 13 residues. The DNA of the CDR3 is TGTGCCAGCAGTTTATTGGGGGCGCGGGAGCAGTTCTTC. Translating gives CASSLLGAREQFF.

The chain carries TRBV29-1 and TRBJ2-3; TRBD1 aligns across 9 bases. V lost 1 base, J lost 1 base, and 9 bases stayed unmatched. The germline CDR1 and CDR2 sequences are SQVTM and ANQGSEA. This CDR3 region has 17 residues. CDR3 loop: CSVEGVDGDRGTDTQYF. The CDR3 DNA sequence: TGCAGCGTTGAAGGAGTCGACGGGGACAGGGGCACAGATACGCAGTATTTT.

The CDR3: CASSQINRDNEQFF. CDR3 DNA sequence: TGTGCCAGCAGCCAAATAAACCGAGACAATGAGCAGTTCTTC. The chain has TRBV14 and TRBJ2-1; D is undetermined. The germline V and J ends were trimmed by 2 bases and 5 bases, with 10 bases remaining between them. The CDR3 is 14 amino acids. CDR1 and CDR2 (germline): SGHDN, FVKESK.

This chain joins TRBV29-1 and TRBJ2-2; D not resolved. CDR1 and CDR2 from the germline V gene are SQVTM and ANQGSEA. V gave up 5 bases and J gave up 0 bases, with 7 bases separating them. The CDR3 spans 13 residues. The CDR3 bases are TGCAGCGTTTTAGACACGAACACCGGGGAGCTGTTTTTT. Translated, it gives CSVLDTNTGELFF.

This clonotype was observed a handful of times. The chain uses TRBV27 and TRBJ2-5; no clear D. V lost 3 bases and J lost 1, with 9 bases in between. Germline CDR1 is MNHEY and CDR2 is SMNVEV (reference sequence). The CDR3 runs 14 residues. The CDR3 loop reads CASSLVGSQETQYF. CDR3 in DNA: TGTGCCAGCAGTTTGGTTGGCAGCCAAGAGACCCAGTACTTC.

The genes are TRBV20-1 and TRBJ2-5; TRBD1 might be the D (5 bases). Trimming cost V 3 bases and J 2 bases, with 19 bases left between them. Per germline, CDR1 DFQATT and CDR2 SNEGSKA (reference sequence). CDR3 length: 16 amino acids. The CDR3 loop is CSARARDSSMQETQYF. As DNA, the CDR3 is TGCAGTGCTAGGGCCCGTGACAGCTCAATGCAAGAGACCCAGTACTTC.

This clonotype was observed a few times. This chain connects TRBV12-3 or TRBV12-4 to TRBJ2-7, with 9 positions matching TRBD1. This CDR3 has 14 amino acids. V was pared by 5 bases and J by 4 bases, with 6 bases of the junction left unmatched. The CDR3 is CASSLGDRGYEQYF. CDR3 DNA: TGTGCCAGCAGTCTAGGCGACAGGGGGTACGAGCAGTACTTC.

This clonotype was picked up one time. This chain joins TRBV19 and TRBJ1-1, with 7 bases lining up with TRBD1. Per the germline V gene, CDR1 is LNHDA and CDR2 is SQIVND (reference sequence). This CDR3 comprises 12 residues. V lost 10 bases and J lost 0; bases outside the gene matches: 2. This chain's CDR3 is CATGTVNTEAFF. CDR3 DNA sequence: TGTGCCACGGGGACAGTGAACACTGAAGCTTTCTTT.

The chain's CDR3 is CASSLDPVPTEAFF. The CDR3 DNA follows: TGTGCCAGCAGTTTGGACCCGGTTCCCACTGAAGCTTTCTTT. The gene calls are TRBV27 and TRBJ1-1; D remains unclear. This CDR3 region has 14 residues. V lost 3 bases and J lost 4, with 12 bases in between. Germline values: CDR1 MNHEY, CDR2 SMNVEV (reference sequence).

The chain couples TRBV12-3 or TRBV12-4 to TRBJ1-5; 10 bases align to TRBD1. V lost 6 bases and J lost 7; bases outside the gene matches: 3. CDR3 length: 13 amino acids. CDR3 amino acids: CASRGQGSQPQHF. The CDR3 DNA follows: TGTGCCAGCAGGGGACAGGGGAGCCAGCCCCAGCATTTT.

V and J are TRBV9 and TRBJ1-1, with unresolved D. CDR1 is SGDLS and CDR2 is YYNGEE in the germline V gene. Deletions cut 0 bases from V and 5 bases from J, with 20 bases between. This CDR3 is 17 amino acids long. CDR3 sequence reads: CASSVVPLGEGGTEAFF. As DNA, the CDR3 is TGTGCCAGCAGCGTAGTACCACTCGGGGAGGGTGGGACTGAAGCTTTCTTT.

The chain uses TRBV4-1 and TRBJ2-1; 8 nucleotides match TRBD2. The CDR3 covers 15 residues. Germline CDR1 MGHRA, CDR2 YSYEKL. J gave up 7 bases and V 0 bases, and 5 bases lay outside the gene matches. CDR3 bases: TGCGCCAGCAGCCAAGATAGCGGACTAGCTAATGAGCAGTTCTTC. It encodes CASSQDSGLANEQFF.